These 14 T cell receptor beta chains originate from one sample sequenced in a study of blood T cell repertoires in COVID-19. The protocol was immunoSEQ multiplex PCR, while the TCRdb copy is restricted to in-frame clones and leaves out a portion. The sample holds 200,000 or so clones, roughly 80% seen once. Sequenced input: peripheral blood. These receptors were collected from a woman aged 60 to 75 with acute or convalescent COVID-19.

The chain is built from TRBV30 and TRBJ1-2, with 7 bases aligning to TRBD1. The CDR3 length is 15 residues. The germline gives CDR1 GTSNPN, CDR2 SVGIG (reference sequence). V shed 1 base, J shed 7 bases, and the junction held 12 bases outside the gene matches. CDR3 nucleotides: TGTGCCTGGAGTGCCCCGGGACAGAAAAGGGGTGGCTACACCTTC. This translates into CAWSAPGQKRGGYTF.

V gene TRBV19 combines with J gene TRBJ1-1; possible D gene TRBD1, 5 bases. The CDR3 runs 16 residues. Trimming removed 5 bases at V and 0 bases at J, with 16 bases between. Germline CDR1 LNHDA, CDR2 SQIVND (reference sequence). The CDR3 region is CASSSNPRVMNTEAFF. The CDR3 nucleotides read TGTGCCAGTAGTTCCAACCCCAGGGTTATGAACACTGAAGCTTTCTTT.

This clone was observed once. V gene TRBV3-1 (or the pseudogene TRBV3-2) combines with J gene TRBJ1-2, with D possibly TRBD1 on 6 matching bases. V shed 1 base and J shed 3 bases, with 9 bases lying between them. The CDR3 extends over 14 amino acids. Germline lookup yields CDR1 LGHDT and CDR2 YNNKEL (reference sequence). In nucleotides, the CDR3 is TGTGCCAGCAGCCAAGGGGGGCCCTACTATGGCTACACCTTC. This encodes CASSQGGPYYGYTF.

The chain links TRBV18 to TRBJ1-1; no clear D. The V gene's germline CDR1 is KGHSH and CDR2 LQKENI. CDR3 length: 18 amino acids. The V end lost 0 bases, the J end lost 0 bases, and 17 bases lay between the germline ends. As DNA, the CDR3 is TGTGCCAGCTCACCACCGACGGGCGGGATCGTCATGAACACTGAAGCTTTCTTT. Translating gives CASSPPTGGIVMNTEAFF.

The chain couples TRBV6-4 to TRBJ1-1; 9 nucleotides align to TRBD1. V shed 2 bases, J shed 4 bases, and the junction held 5 bases outside the gene matches. From germline, CDR1 is MRHNA and CDR2 SNTAGT. This CDR3 region has 15 residues. Written as DNA, the CDR3 is TGTGCCAGCAGTGACGAGACAGGGGGAACCACTGAAGCTTTCTTT. The encoded protein is CASSDETGGTTEAFF.

V usage is TRBV7-2 and J usage is TRBJ2-1, with 10 bases lining up with TRBD2. The CDR3 is 15 residues long. Trimming at V came to 5 bases and at J to 6 bases, leaving 7 bases not matched to a gene. CDR1 and CDR2 (germline): SGHTA, FQGNSA. The CDR3 spells CASSPAGLATNEQFF. CDR3 DNA: TGTGCCAGCAGCCCCGCGGGACTAGCGACCAATGAGCAGTTCTTC.

The gene calls are TRBV29-1 and TRBJ1-4, with 11 positions matching TRBD1. Germline CDR1 reads SQVTM; CDR2 reads ANQGSEA. J gave up 7 bases and V 6 bases, and 4 bases lay outside the gene matches. The CDR3 spans 13 residues. In DNA form, the CDR3 reads TGCAGCGTGGCAGGGACAGGGGGTGAAAAACTGTTTTTT. This encodes CSVAGTGGEKLFF. The full variable domain, with the rest looked up from reference TRBV29-1 and TRBJ1-4, is SAVISQKPSRDICQRGTSLTIQCQVDSQVTMMFWYRQQPGQSLTLIATANQGSEATYESGFVIDKFPISRPNLTFSTLTVSNMSPEDSSIYLCSVAGTGGEKLFFGSGTQLSVL.

This rearrangement joins TRBV19 to TRBJ1-2; no firm D call. Trimming took 9 bases from V and 4 from J, leaving 18 bases between them. Per germline, CDR1 LNHDA and CDR2 SQIVND (reference sequence). This CDR3 spans 14 amino acids. CDR3 coding DNA: TGTGCCAGCCACCCCCCCGTACGGAGCTATGGCTACACCTTC. It yields the protein CASHPPVRSYGYTF.

This sequence joins TRBV27 and TRBJ2-3, with TRBD1 identical over 9 bases. This CDR3 has 16 residues. CDR1 is MNHEY, CDR2 SMNVEV, per germline (reference sequence). The V segment lost 4 bases and the J segment 1 base; nucleotides outside the gene matches: 6. The CDR3 loop reads CASSSLWTGGTDTQYF. CDR3 DNA sequence: TGTGCCAGCAGTTCTCTCTGGACAGGGGGCACAGATACGCAGTATTTT.

CDR3 nucleotides: TGCAGCGTTGCTGGGGACAGGGCCGTCAACACTGAAGCTTTCTTT. Its translation: CSVAGDRAVNTEAFF. This rearrangement joins TRBV29-1 to TRBJ1-1; 9 bases are shared with TRBD1. V gave up 4 bases and J gave up 2 bases; unmatched junction bases: 8. Germline CDR1 and CDR2: SQVTM and ANQGSEA. This CDR3 is built from 15 residues.

The V and J genes are TRBV7-9 and TRBJ1-1, with unresolved D. The CDR3 length is 12 residues. Germline-derived CDR1 and CDR2 are SEHNR and FQNEAQ (reference sequence). Trimming stripped 1 base from V and 9 bases from J, with 9 bases between. The CDR3 region is CASSLVGVQAFF. The CDR3 DNA reads TGTGCCAGCAGCTTAGTGGGAGTGCAAGCTTTCTTT.

The CDR3 DNA reads TGTGCCTGGGGGGAGGGGGCATATGGCTACACCTTC. This gives the protein CAWGEGAYGYTF. The chain carries TRBV30 and TRBJ1-2, with 7 bases aligning to TRBD1. Per the germline V gene, CDR1 is GTSNPN and CDR2 is SVGIG (reference sequence). The CDR3 runs 12 residues. Germline trimming cut 5 bases from V and 5 bases from J; bases unmatched to any gene: 5.

The chain carries TRBV6-6 and TRBJ2-1, with 11 bases matching TRBD2. Germline CDR1 and CDR2: MNHNY and SVGAGI (reference sequence). The V gene end was trimmed by 5 bases and the J gene end by 8 bases; junction bases not matched to a gene: 8. This CDR3 has 15 amino acids. The CDR3 here is CASSLASGGFYEQFF. CDR3 coding DNA: TGTGCCAGCAGTCTCGCTAGCGGGGGGTTTTATGAGCAGTTCTTC.

This clone was detected only once. The chain uses TRBV4-3 and TRBJ2-1, with D possibly TRBD1 on 6 matching bases. There are 16 residues in the CDR3. Between the trimmed V and J ends, which lost 1 base and 5 bases, there was a span of 15 bases. Germline V gene lookup returns CDR1 LGHNA and CDR2 YSLEER. CDR3 coding DNA: TGCGCCAGCAGCCAAGTCACGGCAGGGGCGGACAATGAGCAGTTCTTC. Translating it yields CASSQVTAGADNEQFF.